These T cell receptor beta chains were read from a single sample in a study of shared clonotypes between healthy human individuals. Only in-frame clones appear in the TCRdb table, and some are missing; sequencing was by immunoSEQ multiplex PCR. The data contain 1.5 million to 1.9 million clones, approximately 98% of them singletons. Sequencing was performed on naive CD4+ T cells sorted from blood. The receptors originated from a man aged 25-40 years in good health. The CDR3 runs from the conserved cysteine through the conserved F or W. The D gene is left open where the match is weak. Size is omitted from some rows. Given values are once, few, many or a class for expanded clones.

v_gene	abundance	d_gene	j_gene	CDR3aa	CDR3nt
TRBV11-2	.	TRBD1	TRBJ1-5	CASSLDPVGQGALGSQPQHF	TGTGCCAGCAGCTTAGATCCGGTCGGCCAGGGGGCCCTCGGGAGTCAGCCCCAGCATTTT
TRBV5-1	.	.	TRBJ1-3	CASSLDRPSGNTIYF	TGCGCCAGCAGCTTGGATCGGCCCTCTGGAAACACCATATATTTT
TRBV9	.	.	TRBJ1-1	CASSVQGAWGTEAFF	TGTGCCAGCAGCGTGCAAGGGGCTTGGGGCACTGAAGCTTTCTTT
TRBV5-5	.	TRBD1	TRBJ2-5	CASSGQGLETQYF	TGTGCCAGCAGCGGACAGGGTTTGGAGACCCAGTACTTC
TRBV19	.	.	TRBJ2-1	CASSINQAHNEQFF	TGTGCCAGTAGTATAAACCAGGCTCACAATGAGCAGTTCTTC
TRBV2	.	.	TRBJ2-7	CASSERYGPYEQYF	TGTGCCAGCAGTGAGAGGTACGGCCCCTACGAGCAGTACTTC
TRBV2	.	TRBD2	TRBJ2-7	CASSPGLAGVERYF	TGTGCCAGCAGCCCGGGACTAGCGGGAGTAGAAAGGTACTTC
TRBV28	.	.	TRBJ2-5	CASNHVGETQYF	TGTGCCAGCAACCACGTAGGCGAGACCCAGTACTTC
TRBV4-3	once	TRBD2	TRBJ2-2	CASSQVGLAGSTGELFF	TGCGCCAGCAGCCAAGTGGGACTAGCGGGTTCCACCGGGGAGCTGTTTTTT
TRBV7-2	few	TRBD1	TRBJ1-2	CASSARGIYGYTF	TGTGCCAGCAGCGCCAGGGGGATCTATGGCTACACCTTC
TRBV7-2	.	.	TRBJ2-7	CASSLGRWKSSYEQYF	TGTGCCAGCAGCTTAGGAAGGTGGAAGAGCTCCTACGAGCAGTACTTC
TRBV5-1	.	.	TRBJ2-2	CASSLVGTLGGELFF	TGCGCCAGCAGCTTGGTCGGAACCTTGGGCGGGGAGCTGTTTTTT
TRBV30	.	.	TRBJ1-3	CAWSRDRRNTIYF	TGTGCCTGGAGTAGGGACCGGAGAAACACCATATATTTT
TRBV7-8	.	.	TRBJ1-2	CASSLVGGGNYGYTF	TGTGCCAGCAGCTTAGTAGGTGGGGGAAACTATGGCTACACCTTC
TRBV29-1	.	.	TRBJ2-2	CSVARGGTGELFF	TGCAGCGTTGCCAGGGGCGGTACCGGGGAGCTGTTTTTT
TRBV7-6	.	.	TRBJ2-2	CASSLDRTQWTSGELFF	TGTGCCAGCAGCTTAGACCGGACCCAATGGACTTCTGGGGAGCTGTTTTTT
TRBV15	.	.	TRBJ2-3	CATSRDVRDTQYF	TGTGCCACCAGCAGAGATGTTCGTGATACGCAGTATTTT
TRBV11-2	.	.	TRBJ2-1	CASSLDGTAVNEQFF	TGTGCCAGCAGCTTAGACGGGACGGCGGTCAATGAGCAGTTCTTC
TRBV5-1	.	TRBD1	TRBJ2-5	CASSSAGGGETQYF	TGCGCCAGCAGCTCGGCAGGGGGCGGCGAGACCCAGTACTTC
TRBV18	.	.	TRBJ2-2	CASSPLQAGELFF	TGTGCCAGCTCACCACTTCAAGCTGGGGAGCTGTTTTTT
TRBV19	.	TRBD1	TRBJ1-1	CASGWTGNRNTEAFF	TGTGCCAGTGGGTGGACAGGGAATCGGAACACTGAAGCTTTCTTT
TRBV6-5	.	.	TRBJ1-4	CASSPGGWGEKLFF	TGTGCCAGCAGCCCCGGGGGATGGGGGGAAAAACTGTTTTTT
TRBV4-1	.	.	TRBJ1-5	CASSQDSQYSNQPQHF	TGCGCCAGCAGCCAAGATTCACAGTATAGCAATCAGCCCCAGCATTTT
TRBV6-6	.	.	TRBJ2-7	CASSYSAGLGEQYF	TGTGCCAGCAGTTACTCGGCAGGACTCGGTGAGCAGTACTTC
TRBV5-1	.	.	TRBJ1-5	CASSLAGQINQPQHF	TGCGCCAGCAGCTTGGCCGGGCAAATCAATCAGCCCCAGCATTTT
TRBV5-1	.	.	TRBJ2-1	CASSLLLTDNEQFF	TGCGCCAGCAGCTTGTTACTGACCGACAATGAGCAGTTCTTC
TRBV28	.	TRBD1	TRBJ2-7	CASTLTGRNEQYF	TGTGCCAGCACTCTGACAGGGCGAAACGAGCAGTACTTC
TRBV7-2	.	.	TRBJ1-2	CASRQNLNYGYTF	TGTGCCAGCAGACAGAACCTGAACTATGGCTACACCTTC
TRBV30	.	TRBD1	TRBJ2-7	CAWSDRQGPIPTYEQYF	TGTGCCTGGAGTGACCGACAGGGACCCATTCCCACCTACGAGCAGTACTTC
TRBV6-4	.	TRBD1	TRBJ2-2	CASRGTGNTGELFF	TGTGCCAGTAGAGGGACAGGCAACACCGGGGAGCTGTTTTTT
TRBV27	once	TRBD2	TRBJ2-7	CASSLDSSGRVTGEQYF	TGTGCCAGCAGTTTAGATTCTAGCGGGAGGGTCACCGGCGAGCAGTACTTC
TRBV27	once	TRBD1	TRBJ1-5	CASSGRQGAGGSNQPQHF	TGTGCCAGCAGTGGACGACAGGGGGCGGGGGGTAGCAATCAGCCCCAGCATTTT
TRBV6-1	.	TRBD1	TRBJ2-7	CASVRDRGGEQYF	TGTGCCAGCGTCCGGGACAGGGGTGGTGAGCAGTACTTC
TRBV6-1	.	.	TRBJ2-2	CASSKIKWELFF	TGTGCCAGCAGTAAGATAAAGTGGGAGCTGTTTTTT
TRBV13	.	.	TRBJ2-5	CASSLGRRQGLYYQETQYF	TGTGCCAGCAGCTTAGGCCGGAGACAGGGACTTTATTACCAAGAGACCCAGTACTTC
TRBV6-5	once	.	TRBJ2-3	CASSYLDRSRADTQYF	TGTGCCAGCAGTTACCTTGACAGATCTCGAGCAGATACGCAGTATTTT
TRBV28	.	.	TRBJ2-6	CASSLGGERANVLTF	TGTGCCAGCAGTTTGGGGGGTGAAAGGGCCAACGTCCTGACTTTC
TRBV7-2	.	.	TRBJ2-7	CASSFISGFEQYF	TGTGCCAGCAGCTTCATAAGCGGGTTCGAGCAGTACTTC
TRBV28	.	TRBD2	TRBJ2-5	CASSFDSGLQETQYF	TGTGCCAGCAGTTTCGATAGCGGGCTACAAGAGACCCAGTACTTC
TRBV9	.	.	TRBJ2-7	CASSDGQSYEQYF	TGTGCCAGCAGCGATGGACAAAGCTACGAGCAGTACTTC
TRBV27	.	TRBD2	TRBJ2-1	CASSTLAGWYNEQFF	TGTGCCAGCAGCACTCTAGCGGGATGGTACAATGAGCAGTTCTTC
TRBV6-5	once	TRBD2	TRBJ2-7	CASSYSRGRSYEQYF	TGTGCCAGCAGTTACTCTCGCGGGAGATCCTACGAGCAGTACTTC
TRBV28	.	TRBD2	TRBJ2-1	CASSFWLAGHNEQFF	TGTGCCAGCAGTTTCTGGCTAGCGGGTCACAATGAGCAGTTCTTC
TRBV6-5	.	TRBD2	TRBJ2-7	CASRRLAGYEQYF	TGTGCCAGCAGGAGGCTAGCGGGGTACGAGCAGTACTTC